The clone carrying this T cell receptor (beta chain) showed up just once. Amplification used 60 Vbeta primers and 13 Jbeta primers. TCRdb's copy holds only in-frame clones and misses some; the assay was immunoSEQ multiplex PCR. The sample yields 110,000 to 150,000 clones, approximately 80% seen once. V lost 3 bases, J lost 1 base, and 10 bases lay in between. CDR1 SGDLS and CDR2 YYNGEE come from the germline V gene. This CDR3 has 15 amino acids. This sample is part of a study of cytomegalovirus exposure and HLA in healthy donors. This TCR came from a woman aged 18-30 years in good health and CMV-seropositive. The sample was PBMCs. The chain links TRBV9 to TRBJ2-2; D might be TRBD2 (7 bases). CDR3 sequence: CASSGGGLNTGELFF. CDR3 DNA: TGTGCCAGCAGCGGGGGGGGGCTGAACACCGGGGAGCTGTTTTTT.